A selection of T cell receptor beta chains follows, all from one sample in a study of T cells in Graves' hyperthyroidism and ophthalmopathy. TCRdb itself ran the multiplex PCR reads through MiXCR, one entry per CDR3 protein. This sample has around 600,000 distinct CDR3 sequences, with more than 12% found just once. The sequencing sample was made of blood. These receptors all come from a woman aged 50 to 60 with Graves' ophthalmopathy. CDR3s include the opening cysteine and the closing phenylalanine or tryptophan. A D gene is named only where the DNA matches it firmly. Some rows have no size entry. The others give once, few or many, or a class for an expanded clone.

clone_size,j_call,v_call,d_call,cdr3_aa,cdr3_nt
.,TRBJ2-7,TRBV7-2,.,CASSGRWLYEQYF,TGTGCCAGCAGCGGCCGGTGGCTGTACGAGCAGTACTTC
few,TRBJ2-6,TRBV9,.,CASSVVGSGPAVAGANVLTF,TGTGCCAGCAGCGTAGTCGGTTCAGGGCCCGCGGTAGCTGGGGCCAACGTCCTGACTTTC
.,TRBJ2-4,TRBV13,TRBD1,CASSAGTGGSAIQYF,TGTGCCAGCAGCGCCGGGACAGGGGGGTCGGCCATTCAGTACTTC
many,TRBJ1-4,TRBV28,.,CASSRATGRANEKLFF,TGTGCCAGCAGTCGGGCCACAGGGAGGGCTAATGAAAAACTGTTTTTT
many,TRBJ2-1,TRBV11-2,TRBD1,CASSLLAVAGGDEQFF,TGTGCCAGCAGCCTCCTCGCGGTGGCAGGGGGCGATGAGCAGTTCTTC
.,TRBJ2-6,TRBV28,.,CASRGRGIGANVLTF,TGTGCCAGTCGCGGCAGGGGAATAGGGGCCAACGTCCTGACTTTC
.,TRBJ2-1,TRBV15,.,CATSRDIAGHYNEQFF,TGTGCCACCAGCAGAGATATCGCAGGACACTACAATGAGCAGTTCTTC
many,TRBJ2-7,TRBV18,.,CASSQGGRIYEQYF,TGTGCCAGCTCACAGGGGGGCCGCATTTACGAGCAGTACTTC
few,TRBJ2-7,TRBV27,TRBD1,CASRARTGGSYEQYF,TGTGCCAGCAGGGCCCGGACAGGGGGCTCCTACGAGCAGTACTTC
many,TRBJ2-7,TRBV4-2,TRBD1,CASSQDSTGASYEQYF,TGTGCCAGCAGCCAAGACTCGACAGGGGCGAGTTACGAGCAGTACTTC
.,TRBJ1-6,TRBV27,.,CASSSGPYNSPLHF,TGTGCCAGCAGTTCGGGCCCGTATAATTCACCCCTCCACTTT
.,TRBJ2-2,TRBV19,.,CASSILALNTGELFF,TGTGCCAGTAGTATACTAGCGCTGAACACCGGGGAGCTGTTTTTT
many,TRBJ2-7,TRBV6-1,TRBD1,CASSDGTGVLYEQYF,TGTGCCAGCAGTGACGGGACAGGGGTTCTCTACGAGCAGTACTTC
.,TRBJ1-5,TRBV29-1,TRBD1,CSVGDRGQNQPQHF,TGCAGCGTTGGCGACAGGGGGCAGAATCAGCCCCAGCATTTT
many,TRBJ2-7,TRBV5-1,.,CASSLASLGAYEQYF,TGCGCCAGCAGCTTGGCCTCCTTGGGAGCCTACGAGCAGTACTTC
few,TRBJ1-5,TRBV5-8,TRBD1,CASSHRTGSQPQHF,TGTGCCAGCAGCCATAGGACAGGATCTCAGCCCCAGCATTTT
.,TRBJ2-5,TRBV6-4,.,CARDYQETQYF,TGTGCCAGGGACTACCAAGAGACCCAGTACTTC
many,TRBJ2-3,TRBV4-3,.,CASSQEWGSTDTQYF,TGCGCCAGCAGCCAAGAATGGGGGAGCACAGATACGCAGTATTTT
.,TRBJ1-2,TRBV27,.,CASKGQQANYGYTF,TGTGCCAGCAAAGGACAGCAAGCTAACTATGGCTACACCTTC
few,TRBJ2-1,TRBV4-1,.,CASSPYSQGLNEQFF,TGCGCCAGCAGCCCCTATAGTCAGGGGCTCAATGAGCAGTTCTTC
many,TRBJ2-3,TRBV5-1,TRBD2,CASSLEASGSPDTQYF,TGCGCCAGCAGCTTGGAGGCTAGCGGGAGCCCAGATACGCAGTATTTT
.,TRBJ1-1,TRBV29-1,.,CSVEGRQSMNTEAFF,TGCAGCGTTGAGGGGCGACAGTCCATGAACACTGAAGCTTTCTTT
.,TRBJ1-5,TRBV6-2/TRBV6-3,.,CASSRRGANQPQHF,TGTGCCAGTTCCCGTCGGGGGGCGAATCAGCCCCAGCATTTT
many,TRBJ2-7,TRBV7-9,TRBD1,CASSVKGAGVNEQYF,TGTGCCAGCAGCGTCAAGGGGGCCGGAGTCAACGAGCAGTACTTC
few,TRBJ2-2,TRBV12-3/TRBV12-4,TRBD1,CASRIRQGAGELFF,TGTGCCAGCAGAATACGACAGGGGGCCGGGGAGCTGTTTTTT
.,TRBJ2-5,TRBV27,.,CASSPFGHQETRYF,TGTGCCAGCAGCCCCTTTGGTCACCAAGAGACCCGGTACTTC
.,TRBJ2-7,TRBV27,TRBD2,CASSLGRGLAGGLQYF,TGTGCCAGCAGTTTGGGTCGGGGACTAGCGGGAGGTTTGCAGTACTTC
.,TRBJ1-6,TRBV28,.,CASSLGGVYSPLHF,TGTGCCAGCAGTTTGGGGGGTGTGTATTCACCCCTCCACTTT
many,TRBJ2-7,TRBV6-1,TRBD2,CASSESSGRTLEQYF,TGTGCCAGCAGTGAATCAAGCGGGAGGACGCTCGAGCAGTACTTC
many,TRBJ2-3,TRBV6-4,TRBD2,CASSQREGPTDTQYF,TGTGCCAGCAGTCAGCGGGAGGGTCCCACAGATACGCAGTATTTT
many,TRBJ2-1,TRBV7-9,.,CASSLRRYDNEQFF,TGTGCCAGCAGCCTGCGTAGGTATGACAATGAGCAGTTCTTC
.,TRBJ1-6,TRBV9,.,CASSVGLQGNSPLHF,TGTGCCAGCAGCGTAGGTCTTCAGGGTAATTCACCCCTCCACTTT
.,TRBJ2-1,TRBV5-1,TRBD2,CASSLDGGGEQFF,TGCGCCAGCAGCTTGGATGGGGGGGGTGAGCAGTTCTTC
few,TRBJ2-2,TRBV29-1,TRBD1,CSVGGQGYMDGELFF,TGCAGCGTTGGGGGACAGGGATACATGGACGGGGAGCTGTTTTTT
many,TRBJ2-7,TRBV6-5,.,CASSSTILSYEQYF,TGTGCCAGCAGTTCCACTATACTCTCCTACGAGCAGTACTTC
.,TRBJ2-1,TRBV29-1,TRBD2,CSVMTSGSFSSYNEQFF,TGCAGCGTGATGACTAGCGGGAGCTTTAGCTCCTACAATGAGCAGTTCTTC
many,TRBJ2-5,TRBV20-1,.,CSASPPPTDQETQYF,TGCAGTGCTAGCCCTCCCCCGACAGACCAAGAGACCCAGTACTTC
many,TRBJ1-3,TRBV7-3,.,CASSSTHGNTIYF,TGTGCCAGCAGCAGTACTCACGGAAACACCATATATTTT
few,TRBJ2-1,TRBV19,.,CASSIGQGMTHEQFF,TGTGCCAGTAGTATAGGGCAGGGAATGACGCATGAGCAGTTCTTC
many,TRBJ1-5,TRBV6-2/TRBV6-3,.,CASSYNPQPQHF,TGTGCCAGCAGTTATAATCCCCAGCCCCAGCATTTT
.,TRBJ1-1,TRBV5-1,.,CASSLRVGGDNTEAFF,TGCGCCAGCAGCTTGCGGGTTGGGGGAGATAACACTGAAGCTTTCTTT
few,TRBJ2-7,TRBV6-1,.,CASTREDRYEQYF,TGTGCCAGCACACGCGAGGACCGCTACGAGCAGTACTTC
.,TRBJ2-7,TRBV9,.,CASSAEIGRSEQYF,TGTGCCAGCAGCGCAGAGATAGGGAGGAGCGAGCAGTACTTC
.,TRBJ2-3,TRBV7-9,TRBD2,CASSSGTTISTDTQYF,TGTGCCAGCAGCTCCGGGACTACAATCAGCACAGATACGCAGTATTTT
.,TRBJ1-1,TRBV5-5,TRBD1,CASSRQGASSNTEAFF,TGTGCCAGCAGTCGACAGGGGGCCTCTTCGAACACTGAAGCTTTCTTT
few,TRBJ2-1,TRBV4-2,TRBD1,CASSQDFDRGYEQSFF,TGTGCCAGCAGCCAAGATTTCGACAGGGGATACGAGCAGTCGTTCTTC
.,TRBJ2-7,TRBV9,.,CASSVTPF,TGTGCCAGCAGCGTAACACCCTTC